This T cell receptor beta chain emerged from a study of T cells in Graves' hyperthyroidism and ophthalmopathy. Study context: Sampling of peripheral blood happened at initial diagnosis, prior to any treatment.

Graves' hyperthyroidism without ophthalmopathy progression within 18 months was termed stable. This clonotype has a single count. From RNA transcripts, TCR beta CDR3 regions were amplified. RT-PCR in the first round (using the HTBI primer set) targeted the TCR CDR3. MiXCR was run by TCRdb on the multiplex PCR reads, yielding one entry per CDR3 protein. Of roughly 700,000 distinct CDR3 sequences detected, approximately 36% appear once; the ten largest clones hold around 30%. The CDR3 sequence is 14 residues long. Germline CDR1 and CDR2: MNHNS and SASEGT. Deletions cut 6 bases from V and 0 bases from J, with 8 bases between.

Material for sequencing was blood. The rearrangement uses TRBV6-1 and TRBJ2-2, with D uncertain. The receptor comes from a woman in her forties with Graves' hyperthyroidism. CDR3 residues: CASSRRTNTGELFF. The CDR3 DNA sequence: TGTGCCAGCAGCCGACGGACGAACACCGGGGAGCTGTTTTTT.